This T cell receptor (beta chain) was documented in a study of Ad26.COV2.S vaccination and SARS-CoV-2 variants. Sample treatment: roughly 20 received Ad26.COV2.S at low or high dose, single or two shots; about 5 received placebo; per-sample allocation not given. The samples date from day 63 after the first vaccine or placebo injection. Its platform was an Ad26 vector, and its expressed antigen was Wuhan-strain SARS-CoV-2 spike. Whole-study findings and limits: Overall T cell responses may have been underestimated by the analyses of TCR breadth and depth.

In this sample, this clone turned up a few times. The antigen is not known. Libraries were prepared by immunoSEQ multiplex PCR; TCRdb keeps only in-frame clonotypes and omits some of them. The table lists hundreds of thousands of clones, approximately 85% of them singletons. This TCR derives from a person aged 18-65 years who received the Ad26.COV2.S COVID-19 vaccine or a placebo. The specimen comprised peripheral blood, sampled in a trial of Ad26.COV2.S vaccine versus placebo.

CDR3 nucleotide sequence: TGTGCCAGCAGCGTCCTCCCTCGTGTTGGCCATTCCTACAATGAGCAGTTCTTC. This sequence encodes CASSVLPRVGHSYNEQFF. The chain employs TRBV9 and TRBJ2-1; D gene uncertain. Trimming pared 2 bases from V and 1 base from J, leaving 19 bases between. The CDR3 has 18 amino acids. The germline V gene has CDR1 SGDLS and CDR2 YYNGEE.